The 19 T cell receptor beta chains below come from one sample, sequenced in a study of identical twins. TCRdb re-called the 5' RACE reads through MiXCR, storing one row per CDR3 protein. Here the sample spans roughly 710,000 distinct CDR3 sequences, around 6% being singletons. Sequencing was done on a sample of naive T cells sorted from blood. These TCRs come from a man aged 18 to 35 in good health.

This clonotype was detected ten times or more. V is TRBV20-1 and J is TRBJ2-7; 8 positions match TRBD1. The CDR3 totals 15 residues. V gave up 2 bases and J gave up 2 bases; unmatched junction bases: 8. The germline CDR1 and CDR2 sequences are DFQATT and SNEGSKA (reference sequence). CDR3 sequence (DNA): TGCAGTGCTAGAACGGGGCAGGGGGCAACCTACGAGCAGTACTTC. Translation gives CSARTGQGATYEQYF.

This clonotype came up many times. The V call is TRBV2, the J call TRBJ2-1; D is possibly TRBD2 (5 bases). Trimming removed 8 bases at V and 9 bases at J, with 11 bases between. The CDR3 runs 11 residues. Germline V lookup: CDR1 SNHLY, CDR2 FYNNEI. The chain's CDR3 is CASQLVSEQFF. The CDR3 nucleotides are TGTGCCAGCCAACTAGTTTCTGAGCAGTTCTTC.

This clonotype was observed many times. This chain links TRBV18 with TRBJ2-4; D call uncertain. CDR1 and CDR2 from the germline V gene are KGHSH and LQKENI. Trimming took 2 bases from V and 4 from J, leaving 12 bases between them. The CDR3 length is 15 residues. The CDR3 nucleotides read TGTGCCAGCTCACCAGTGCCCCGCCCGAAAAACATTCAGTACTTC. Residues: CASSPVPRPKNIQYF.

This clonotype was seen repeatedly, ten times or more. The CDR3 DNA reads as TGCGCCAGCAGCGAGGGACTAGTTATAGGCAATGAGCAGTTCTTC. As protein: CASSEGLVIGNEQFF. The chain couples TRBV5-1 to TRBJ2-1; 8 nucleotides agree with TRBD2. Germline CDR1 is SGHRS and CDR2 is YFSETQ. With V trimmed by 4 bases and J by 6 bases, 9 bases remained unmatched. The CDR3 is made up of 15 amino acids.

The chain is built from TRBV7-3 and TRBJ2-6; 8 nucleotides match TRBD1. V was pared by 0 bases and J by 0 bases, with 4 bases of the junction left unmatched. CDR1 is SGHTA and CDR2 is FQGTGA in the germline V gene. The CDR3 is 18 residues long. CDR3 in DNA: TGTGCCAGCAGCTTAACCCCAGGGGGCCTCTCTGGGGCCAACGTCCTGACTTTC. The encoded protein is CASSLTPGGLSGANVLTF.

A few counts support this clonotype. The chain carries TRBV28 and TRBJ1-5; tentatively, D is TRBD1 (5 bases). The CDR3 runs 15 residues. Germline V gives CDR1 MDHEN, CDR2 SYDVKM. Trimming removed 2 bases at V and 15 bases at J, with 23 bases between. This CDR3 is CASSLGLPGLPPRHF. Here the CDR3 DNA reads TGTGCCAGCAGTTTAGGCTTACCGGGACTCCCCCCGAGGCATTTT.

In its sample, this clonotype was seen many times. The chain links TRBV29-1 to TRBJ1-1, with unresolved D. This CDR3 comprises 13 residues. Germline V gene sequence: CDR1 SQVTM, CDR2 ANQGSEA. V was trimmed by 4 bases and J by 0 bases, leaving 9 bases between them. CDR3: CSVVRAMNTEAFF. In nucleotides, the CDR3 is TGCAGCGTTGTAAGAGCTATGAACACTGAAGCTTTCTTT.

This clonotype was seen repeatedly, ten times or more. The chain joins TRBV7-9 to TRBJ1-2; tentatively, D is TRBD1 (6 bases). The germline gives CDR1 SEHNR, CDR2 FQNEAQ (reference sequence). V shed 5 bases and J shed 4 bases, with 11 bases lying between them. This CDR3 comprises 13 residues. The CDR3 DNA reads TGTGCCAGCAGCCTAGGGGACACCTATGGCTACACCTTC. It specifies CASSLGDTYGYTF.

Ten or more counts support this clonotype. The V call is TRBV6-5, the J call TRBJ2-7; D might be TRBD1 or TRBD2, each matching 5 bases. The CDR3 consists of 14 residues. Germline CDR1 is MNHEY and CDR2 is SVGAGI. Trimming pared 0 bases from V and 6 bases from J, leaving 12 bases between. CDR3 in amino acids: CASSYSTGPSEQYF. DNA for the CDR3: TGTGCCAGCAGTTACTCGACGGGGCCTAGCGAGCAGTACTTC.

This clonotype was seen a few times. The V gene is TRBV5-1, the J gene TRBJ2-3, with a possible D match to TRBD2 (6 bases). The germline CDR1 and CDR2 sequences are SGHRS and YFSETQ. The CDR3 length is 14 residues. V lost 6 bases and J 3 bases, leaving 14 bases between the germline ends. CDR3 in amino acids: CASTLEGRTDTQYF. The CDR3 DNA follows: TGCGCCAGCACCCTGGAGGGCCGAACAGATACGCAGTATTTT.

This clonotype was observed at least ten times. The gene calls are TRBV2 and TRBJ2-7, with 11 positions matching TRBD2. Germline CDR1 and CDR2: SNHLY and FYNNEI. This CDR3 contains 15 residues. J was trimmed by 7 bases and V by 5 bases; bases with no gene match: 10. The CDR3 protein is CASSLLAGASFEQYF. The CDR3 DNA reads as TGTGCCAGCAGTTTACTAGCGGGAGCGTCCTTTGAGCAGTACTTC.

This clonotype was picked up a small number of times. The genes are TRBV6-2 or TRBV6-3 and TRBJ2-1, with 7 positions matching TRBD2. Germline trimming cut 6 bases from V and 1 base from J; bases unmatched to any gene: 6. This CDR3 contains 15 residues. The V gene's germline CDR1 is MNHEY and CDR2 SVGEGT. Here the CDR3 DNA reads TGTGCCAGCAGCTCCAGCGGGATGTCCTACAATGAGCAGTTCTTC. Translated, it gives CASSSSGMSYNEQFF.

This clonotype was detected ten times or more. This chain joins TRBV20-1 and TRBJ2-3; 8 bases are a match to TRBD2. CDR1 is DFQATT and CDR2 is SNEGSKA in the germline V gene (reference sequence). The CDR3 spans 19 residues. The V gene end was trimmed by 0 bases and the J gene end by 5 bases; junction bases not matched to a gene: 19. CDR3 region: CSAREIRVQDPAGVDTQYF. CDR3 DNA sequence: TGCAGTGCTAGAGAGATCCGAGTGCAGGATCCAGCGGGAGTAGATACGCAGTATTTT.

This clonotype appeared many times. V and J are TRBV25-1 and TRBJ2-7; D remains ambiguous. The CDR3 is 12 residues long. Trimming removed 0 bases at V and 10 bases at J, with 10 bases between. Per the germline V gene, CDR1 is MGHDK and CDR2 is SYGVNS. The CDR3 here is CASSEYYPAQYF. CDR3 nucleotides: TGTGCCAGCAGTGAATACTATCCGGCTCAGTACTTC.

J is TRBJ2-1 and V is TRBV7-8; 7 nucleotides match TRBD1. Germline V gives CDR1 SGHVS, CDR2 FQNEAQ. With 3 bases clipped from V and 15 bases from J, the junction kept 8 bases outside the gene matches. The CDR3 loop spans 12 amino acids. CDR3 bases: TGTGCCAGCAGCTTGTTTCAGGACAGGCTGTTCTTC. Its translation is CASSLFQDRLFF.

This clonotype was counted at least ten times. The chain joins TRBV5-1 to TRBJ2-1; 7 nucleotides match TRBD2. The CDR3 extends over 15 amino acids. CDR1 is SGHRS, CDR2 YFSETQ, per germline. After removal of 0 bases from V and 4 bases from J, the junction contained 4 bases not matched to a gene. The CDR3 coding sequence is TGCGCCAGCAGCTTGGTGGGACTAAAATACAATGAGCAGTTCTTC. Its protein is CASSLVGLKYNEQFF.

This clonotype was observed a handful of times. The chain recombines TRBV5-1 with TRBJ2-3; 10 bases are shared with TRBD2. CDR1 is SGHRS, CDR2 YFSETQ, per germline. This CDR3 has 14 amino acids. Trimming took 5 bases from V and 5 from J; bases not matched to a gene: 5. The CDR3 DNA reads TGCGCCAGCAGTCGGACTAGCGGTCAAGATACGCAGTATTTT. It yields the protein CASSRTSGQDTQYF.

The chain has TRBV5-1 and TRBJ2-2, with TRBD2 matching 8 bases. With 3 bases clipped from V and 0 bases from J, the junction kept 4 bases outside the gene matches. The CDR3 has 16 residues. Per the germline V gene, CDR1 is SGHRS and CDR2 is YFSETQ. CDR3 amino acids: CASSWERGTNTGELFF. The CDR3 DNA is TGCGCCAGCAGCTGGGAGCGGGGGACGAACACCGGGGAGCTGTTTTTT. The variable domain in full, completed from reference TRBV5-1 and TRBJ2-2, reads KAGVTQTPRYLIKTRGQQVTLSCSPISGHRSVSWYQQTPGQGLQFLFEYFSETQRNKGNFPGRFSGRQFSNSRSEMNVSTLELGDSALYLCASSWERGTNTGELFFGEGSRLTVL.

This clonotype was recorded at least ten times. The rearrangement joins TRBV5-1 to TRBJ2-1; possibly TRBD2 for D (5 bases). The germline V gene has CDR1 SGHRS and CDR2 YFSETQ. The germline V and J ends were trimmed by 0 bases and 7 bases, with 14 bases remaining between them. The CDR3 has 15 residues. CDR3 sequence (DNA): TGCGCCAGCAGCTTGGAGGTCAGCGGATTTAATGAGCAGTTCTTC. It yields the protein CASSLEVSGFNEQFF.